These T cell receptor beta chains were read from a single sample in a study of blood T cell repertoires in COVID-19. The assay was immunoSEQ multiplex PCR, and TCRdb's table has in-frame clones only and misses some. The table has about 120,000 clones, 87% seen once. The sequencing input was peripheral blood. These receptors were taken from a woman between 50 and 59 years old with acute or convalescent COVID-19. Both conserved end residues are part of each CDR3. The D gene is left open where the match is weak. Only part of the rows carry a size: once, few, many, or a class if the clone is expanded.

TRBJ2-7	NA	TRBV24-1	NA	TGTGCCACCAGTGATTTATCCCTGCGGAGAGGGCAGTACTTC	CATSDLSLRRGQYF
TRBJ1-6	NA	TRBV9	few	TGTGCCAGCTCTCTCTGGGGGGGCAATTCACCCCTCCACTTT	CASSLWGGNSPLHF
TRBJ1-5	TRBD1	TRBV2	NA	TGTGCCAGCTCGGGACAGCGAAATCAGCCCCAGCATTTT	CASSGQRNQPQHF
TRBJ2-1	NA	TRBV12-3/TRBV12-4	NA	TGTGCCAGCAGTTTTGAGGGTTACAATGAGCAGTTCTTC	CASSFEGYNEQFF
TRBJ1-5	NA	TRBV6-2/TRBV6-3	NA	TGTGCCAGCAGCCGTGAGGGCTATAGCAATCAGCCCCAGCATTTT	CASSREGYSNQPQHF
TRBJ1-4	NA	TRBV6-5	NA	TGTGCCAGCAGCTGGGCGGGAGGCTGGGATGAAAAACTGTTTTTT	CASSWAGGWDEKLFF
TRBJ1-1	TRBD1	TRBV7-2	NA	TGTGCCAGCAGCCCCGGACAGGTAACGAACACTGAAGCTTTCTTT	CASSPGQVTNTEAFF
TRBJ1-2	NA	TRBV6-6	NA	TGTGCCAGCAGTGGCGAAATTGTAGCCCAGTTTCGCTACACCTTC	CASSGEIVAQFRYTF
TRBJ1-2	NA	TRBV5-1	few	TGCGCCAGCAGCTTGGAGGGGGAATATGGCTACACCTTC	CASSLEGEYGYTF
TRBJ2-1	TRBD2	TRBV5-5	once	TGTGCCAGCAGCCTCTTGCGGGAGTTCTACAATGAGCAGTTCTTC	CASSLLREFYNEQFF
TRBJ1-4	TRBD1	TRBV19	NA	TGTGCCAGTAGTATACAGGGGGCCCATAATGAAAAACTGTTTTTT	CASSIQGAHNEKLFF
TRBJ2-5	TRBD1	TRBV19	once	TGTGCCAGTAGTCCCCGGGACAGGGGCAATTTCGCGACCCAGTACTTC	CASSPRDRGNFATQYF
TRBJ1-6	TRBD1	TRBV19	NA	TGTGCCAGTAGCCCAAGACAGGGCTCTTATGATTCACCCCTCCACTTT	CASSPRQGSYDSPLHF
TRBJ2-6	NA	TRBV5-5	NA	TGTGCCAGCAGCTTGGTCAGAGGCCCTAGCTCTGGGGCCAACGTCCTGACTTTC	CASSLVRGPSSGANVLTF
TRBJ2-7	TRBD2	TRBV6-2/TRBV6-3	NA	TGTGCCAGCAGCCCAACTAGCGGTTACTCCTACGAGCAGTACTTC	CASSPTSGYSYEQYF
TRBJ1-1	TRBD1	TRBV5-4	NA	TGTGCCAGCAGCTTGGCCAACAGGGGGGGGAACACTGAAGCTTTCTTT	CASSLANRGGNTEAFF
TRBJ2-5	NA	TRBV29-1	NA	TGCAGCGCGTCAGGGGTAGGGGAGACCCAGTACTTC	CSASGVGETQYF
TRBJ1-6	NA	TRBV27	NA	TGTGCCAGCAGTTGGGGGGGTAATTCACCCCTCCACTTT	CASSWGGNSPLHF
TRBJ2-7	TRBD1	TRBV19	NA	TGTGCCAGTAGTAAAGAGGGACAGGGGGCTTCCTACGAGCAGTACTTC	CASSKEGQGASYEQYF
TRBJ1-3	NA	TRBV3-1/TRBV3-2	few	TGTGCCAGCAGCCAAGGGAACAGGGTATGGTCTGGAAACACCATATATTTT	CASSQGNRVWSGNTIYF
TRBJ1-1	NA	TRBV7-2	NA	TGTGCCAGCAGCTTAATACCATTCGGTAACACTGAAGCTTTCTTT	CASSLIPFGNTEAFF
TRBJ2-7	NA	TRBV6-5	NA	TGTGCCAGCAGTTACGCGGGACTCGCCTCCTACGAGCAGTACTTC	CASSYAGLASYEQYF
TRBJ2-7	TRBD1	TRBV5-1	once	TGCGCCAGCAGCTTGGCGGGACAGCACTACGAGCAGTACTTC	CASSLAGQHYEQYF
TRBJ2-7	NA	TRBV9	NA	TGTGCCAGCAGCGTAGACGCGAGCTCCTACGAGCAGTACTTC	CASSVDASSYEQYF
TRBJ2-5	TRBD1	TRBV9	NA	TGTGCCAGCAGCGCACCGGTATTTGGACAGGGGAACCCAGAGACCCAGTACTTC	CASSAPVFGQGNPETQYF
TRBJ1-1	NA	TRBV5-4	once	TGTGCCAGCAGCTCCGGAGGGGACTTAACTGAAGCTTTCTTT	CASSSGGDLTEAFF
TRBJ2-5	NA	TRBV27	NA	TGTGCCAGCAGTCTCGCGCCTTTAGGGGAGGTGGAGACCCAGTACTTC	CASSLAPLGEVETQYF
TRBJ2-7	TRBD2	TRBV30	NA	TGTGCCTGGTTGACTAGCGGGACCTACGAGCAGTACTTC	CAWLTSGTYEQYF
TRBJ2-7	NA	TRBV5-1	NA	TGCGCCAGCAGCAGGGACACCTCCTACGAGCAGTACTTC	CASSRDTSYEQYF
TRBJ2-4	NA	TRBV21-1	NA	TGTGCCAGCAAACCGGGGAGCAACATTCAGTACTTC	CASKPGSNIQYF
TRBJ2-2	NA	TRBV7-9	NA	TGTGCCAGCAGCTTAGGGGATAGCGGTCCATACACCGGGGAGCTGTTTTTT	CASSLGDSGPYTGELFF
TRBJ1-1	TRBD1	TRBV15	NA	TGTGCCACCAGCAGAGATTCTTTGGACAGGGCTGAAGCTTTCTTT	CATSRDSLDRAEAFF
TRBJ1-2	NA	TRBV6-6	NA	TGTGCCAGCAGTTACCGACGGGGGGATGGCTACACCTTC	CASSYRRGDGYTF
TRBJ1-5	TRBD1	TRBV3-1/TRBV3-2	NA	TGTGCCAGCAGCTTGGACAGGGATCAGCCCCAGCATTTT	CASSLDRDQPQHF
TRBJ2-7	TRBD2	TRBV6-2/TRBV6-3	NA	TGTGCCAGCAGTTACCGAGCGGGAGCCTTCGACGAGCAGTACTTC	CASSYRAGAFDEQYF
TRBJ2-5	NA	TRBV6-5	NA	TGTGCCAGCAGTTACTCGACAGAAGAGACCCAGTACTTC	CASSYSTEETQYF
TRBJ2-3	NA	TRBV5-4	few	TGTGCCAGCAGCCGAAAAGCCGGGGATACGCAGTATTTT	CASSRKAGDTQYF
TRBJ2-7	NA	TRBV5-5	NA	TGTGCCAGCAGGATGGGGGCGGCAGACCTCTACGAGCAGTACTTC	CASRMGAADLYEQYF
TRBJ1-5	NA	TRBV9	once	TGTGCCAGCAGCTTGACTGAATCAAATCAGCCCCAGCATTTT	CASSLTESNQPQHF
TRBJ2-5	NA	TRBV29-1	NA	TGCAGCGTTGAATCTCAGGCTGCGGAGACCCAGTACTTC	CSVESQAAETQYF
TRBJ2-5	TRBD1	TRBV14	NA	TGTGCCAGCAGCCAAAACGACAGGGACCAAGAGACCCAGTACTTC	CASSQNDRDQETQYF
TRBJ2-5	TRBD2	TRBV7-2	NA	TGTGCCAGCAGCTCCCTAGCGGGGGGCCGTGAGACCCAGTACTTC	CASSSLAGGRETQYF
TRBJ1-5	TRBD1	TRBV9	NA	TGTGCCAGCAGCAGCACAGGGGTCAGGCAGCCCCAGCATTTT	CASSSTGVRQPQHF
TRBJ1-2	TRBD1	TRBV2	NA	TGTGCCAGCAGTAGGACAGGGACGATTGGGTATGGCTACACCTTC	CASSRTGTIGYGYTF
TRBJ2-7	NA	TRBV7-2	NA	TGTGCCAGCAGCGTCGGACTCGAATACGAGCAGTACTTC	CASSVGLEYEQYF
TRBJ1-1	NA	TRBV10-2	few	TGCGCCAGCAGACAGGAGAACACTGAAGCTTTCTTT	CASRQENTEAFF
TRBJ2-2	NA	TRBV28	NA	TGTGCCAGTGCTAGGAGGGGGCTCACCGGGGAGCTGTTTTTT	CASARRGLTGELFF
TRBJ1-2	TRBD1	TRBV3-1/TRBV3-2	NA	TGTGCCAGCAGCGCAGGGACAGGCCTACTTAACTATGGCTACACCTTC	CASSAGTGLLNYGYTF
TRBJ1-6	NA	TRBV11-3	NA	TGTGCCAGCGGCATGACCGGGACAACTTATAATTCACCCCTCCACTTT	CASGMTGTTYNSPLHF
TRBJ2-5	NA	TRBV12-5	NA	TGTGCTAGTGGTTTGGGACTAGTTGTCGAGACCCAGTACTTC	CASGLGLVVETQYF